These T cell receptor beta chains were read from a single sample in a study of radiation and T cells in renal cell carcinoma. Sequenced by immunoSEQ multiplex PCR; TCRdb stores in-frame clones only, minus some. Here the sample spans about 130,000 clones, roughly four fifths being singletons. The specimen comprised blood, sampled from a patient whose treatment included radiotherapy and nephrectomy. These receptors were collected from a woman in her fifties or sixties with renal cell carcinoma. CDR3s include the opening cysteine and the closing phenylalanine or tryptophan. Each record gives: J gene, V gene, D gene, CDR3 DNA, CDR3 protein. The D gene is left open where the match is weak.

j_call: TRBJ2-7
v_call: TRBV30
d_call: TRBD1
cdr3_nt: TGTGCCTGGAGCGAAGGGACAGGGGCTGACGAGCAGTACTTC
cdr3_aa: CAWSEGTGADEQYF

j_call: TRBJ2-6
v_call: TRBV28
d_call: .
cdr3_nt: TGTGCCAGCAGTTTAGCAGCGGCTGGGGCCAACGTCCTGACTTTC
cdr3_aa: CASSLAAAGANVLTF

j_call: TRBJ2-7
v_call: TRBV14
d_call: TRBD1
cdr3_nt: TGTGCCAGCAGCCCGATTCAGACAGGGACGTACGAGCAGTACTTC
cdr3_aa: CASSPIQTGTYEQYF

j_call: TRBJ1-4
v_call: TRBV5-1
d_call: .
cdr3_nt: TGCGCCAGCAGCCTTGACAGCCCTAATGAAAAACTGTTTTTT
cdr3_aa: CASSLDSPNEKLFF

j_call: TRBJ1-2
v_call: TRBV7-2
d_call: .
cdr3_nt: TGTGCCAGCAGTAGGCGGGGGGGGACCTATGGCTACACCTTC
cdr3_aa: CASSRRGGTYGYTF

j_call: TRBJ2-1
v_call: TRBV25-1
d_call: TRBD1
cdr3_nt: TGTGCCAGCAGTGTACAGGGGTGGAATGAGCAGTTCTTC
cdr3_aa: CASSVQGWNEQFF

j_call: TRBJ2-6
v_call: TRBV5-1
d_call: .
cdr3_nt: TGCGCCAGCAGCGGACCGGCTTCTGGGGCCAACGTCCTGACTTTC
cdr3_aa: CASSGPASGANVLTF

j_call: TRBJ1-2
v_call: TRBV28
d_call: .
cdr3_nt: TGTGCCATAGGGGAGGGGTACGGTGGCTACACCTTC
cdr3_aa: CAIGEGYGGYTF

j_call: TRBJ1-5
v_call: TRBV7-2
d_call: .
cdr3_nt: TGTGCCAGCAGCTTAGGGTTTGGGGGCAATCAGCCCCAGCATTTT
cdr3_aa: CASSLGFGGNQPQHF

j_call: TRBJ2-3
v_call: TRBV2
d_call: .
cdr3_nt: TGTGCCAGCAGTGACACCAGCACAGATACGCAGTATTTT
cdr3_aa: CASSDTSTDTQYF

j_call: TRBJ2-5
v_call: TRBV13
d_call: TRBD2
cdr3_nt: TGTGCCAGCAGCTTCCGCCTAGCGGGAGGCCGGGGAGAGACCCAGTACTTC
cdr3_aa: CASSFRLAGGRGETQYF